This T cell receptor (beta chain) was recovered during a study of T-cell memory formation after mild COVID-19. The CDR3 contains 15 residues. V lost 0 bases, J lost 7 bases, and 17 bases lay in between. Germline CDR1 is SGDLS and CDR2 is YYNGEE. From the 5' RACE reads, TCRdb called clonotypes with MiXCR, one entry per CDR3 protein. Here the sample spans 530,000 or so distinct CDR3 sequences, 17% being singletons. This clonotype originated in an adult woman who had mild COVID-19 (a few samples of this study predate the infection). Cell type and time point are not known. Input material: PBMCs or a T cell subset sorted from them (not recorded which). The chain couples TRBV9 to TRBJ2-7, with D tentatively TRBD2 (5 bases). The CDR3 loop reads CASSVGTASLGEQYF. CDR3 bases: TGTGCCAGCAGCGTAGGGACTGCGTCACTCGGGGAGCAGTACTTC. Drawing the rest from reference TRBV9 and TRBJ2-7, the complete variable domain is DSGVTQTPKHLITATGQRVTLRCSPRSGDLSVYWYQQSLDQGLQFLIQYYNGEERAKGNILERFSAQQFPDLHSELNLSSLELGDSALYFCASSVGTASLGEQYFGPGTRLTVT.